The T cell receptor (beta chain) under discussion was sequenced for a study of blood T cell repertoires in COVID-19. Study as a whole: The United States, Italy and Spain supplied acute and convalescent COVID-19 samples. Sample material is recorded as cDNA or gDNA derived from T cells, B-cell-depleted T cells, or PBMCs.

Per the original data handling: Amplification with reference gene primers provided the estimates of nucleated cell counts. Sequencing used immunoSEQ multiplex PCR; TCRdb keeps in-frame clones, though not all of them. V, J and clone size derive from that table, while D and trimming were established from the DNA sequence. In the table there are approximately 240,000 clones, around 85% of which are singletons. V was shortened by 6 bases and J by 2 bases, with 18 bases between the two germline ends. Germline V gives CDR1 MNHEY, CDR2 SVGEGT. CDR3 size: 16 residues. This sequence was found in a woman aged 55-75 years with active or convalescent COVID-19. The chain has TRBV6-2 or TRBV6-3 and TRBJ2-3; perhaps TRBD2 as D (7 bases). Input material: peripheral blood. CDR3 protein: CASSRGRGAPTDTQYF. The DNA of the CDR3 is TGTGCCAGCAGCCGTGGACGGGGGGCCCCCACAGATACGCAGTATTTT.